A selection of T cell receptor beta chains follows, all from one sample in a study of T cell responses to AZD1222 COVID-19 vaccine. Libraries were prepared by immunoSEQ multiplex PCR; TCRdb keeps only in-frame clonotypes and omits some of them. This table has about 140,000 clones, just under 95% appearing once. The sample in question was peripheral blood, obtained on day 0 of AZD1222 vaccination. These receptors were taken from an adult in good health. CDR3s include the opening cysteine and the closing phenylalanine or tryptophan. The D gene is left open where the match is weak. A clone size is listed for some rows: how often the clone was seen (once, few, many), or a class if it is expanded.

CDR3 protein: CASSLVARLPTGELFF
CDR3 DNA: TGTGCCAGCAGCTTAGTTGCAAGGCTACCGACCGGGGAGCTGTTTTTT
J gene: TRBJ2-2
clone size: NA
V gene: TRBV11-1
D gene: NA

CDR3 protein: CASSSRGRVPYGYTF
CDR3 DNA: TGTGCCAGCAGCTCCAGGGGGCGCGTTCCCTATGGCTACACCTTC
J gene: TRBJ1-2
clone size: NA
V gene: TRBV6-2/TRBV6-3
D gene: TRBD1

CDR3 protein: CASSETRVGGYTF
CDR3 DNA: TGTGCCAGCAGTGAAACTAGGGTGGGAGGCTACACCTTC
J gene: TRBJ1-2
clone size: once
V gene: TRBV6-1
D gene: NA

CDR3 protein: CASSHLTGEEAFF
CDR3 DNA: TGTGCCAGTAGCCATTTGACAGGGGAAGAAGCTTTCTTT
J gene: TRBJ1-1
clone size: once
V gene: TRBV19
D gene: TRBD1

CDR3 protein: CSVGGVGSYGYTF
CDR3 DNA: TGCAGCGTTGGAGGGGTGGGGAGCTATGGCTACACCTTC
J gene: TRBJ1-2
clone size: few
V gene: TRBV29-1
D gene: NA

CDR3 protein: CASSLGGTGIHF
CDR3 DNA: TGCGCCAGCAGCTTGGGTGGGACAGGGATACATTTT
J gene: TRBJ1-5
clone size: NA
V gene: TRBV5-1
D gene: TRBD1

CDR3 protein: CASSGYRGSEQYF
CDR3 DNA: TGTGCCAGCAGCGGTTACAGGGGGAGCGAGCAGTACTTC
J gene: TRBJ2-7
clone size: once
V gene: TRBV5-5
D gene: TRBD1

CDR3 protein: CASSVGASDTQYF
CDR3 DNA: TGTGCCAGCAGCGTGGGGGCCTCAGATACGCAGTATTTT
J gene: TRBJ2-3
clone size: once
V gene: TRBV7-3
D gene: NA

CDR3 protein: CASSWGTGGGYTF
CDR3 DNA: TGTGCCAGCAGCTGGGGGACAGGGGGTGGCTACACCTTC
J gene: TRBJ1-2
clone size: NA
V gene: TRBV7-2
D gene: TRBD1

CDR3 protein: CASSQGLAGVYEQYF
CDR3 DNA: TGTGCCAGCAGCCAAGGGCTAGCGGGAGTCTACGAGCAGTACTTC
J gene: TRBJ2-7
clone size: NA
V gene: TRBV3-1/TRBV3-2
D gene: TRBD2

CDR3 protein: CAWKALNEQFF
CDR3 DNA: TGTGCCTGGAAGGCACTCAATGAGCAGTTCTTC
J gene: TRBJ2-1
clone size: NA
V gene: TRBV30
D gene: NA

CDR3 protein: CASSLGLAGGYNEQFF
CDR3 DNA: TGTGCCAGCAGTTTGGGACTAGCGGGAGGATACAATGAGCAGTTCTTC
J gene: TRBJ2-1
clone size: NA
V gene: TRBV5-6
D gene: TRBD2

CDR3 protein: CASSQDPETTGNTIYF
CDR3 DNA: TGCGCCAGCAGCCAAGACCCCGAAACAACTGGAAACACCATATATTTT
J gene: TRBJ1-3
clone size: NA
V gene: TRBV4-1
D gene: NA

CDR3 protein: CASSLGTSSRETQYF
CDR3 DNA: TGTGCCAGCAGCTTGGGGACTAGCTCGCGGGAGACCCAGTACTTC
J gene: TRBJ2-5
clone size: NA
V gene: TRBV5-6
D gene: TRBD2

CDR3 protein: CASRLPHGNQPQHF
CDR3 DNA: TGTGCCAGCAGGCTTCCTCATGGCAATCAGCCCCAGCATTTT
J gene: TRBJ1-5
clone size: NA
V gene: TRBV28
D gene: NA

CDR3 protein: CASSYPSRRSSYNEQFF
CDR3 DNA: TGTGCCAGCAGTTATCCTAGCCGCAGGAGCTCCTACAATGAGCAGTTCTTC
J gene: TRBJ2-1
clone size: NA
V gene: TRBV27
D gene: NA

CDR3 protein: CASRVQGQPQHF
CDR3 DNA: TGTGCCAGCAGAGTACAGGGCCAGCCCCAGCATTTT
J gene: TRBJ1-5
clone size: NA
V gene: TRBV6-5
D gene: NA

CDR3 protein: CASSHGGRGYNEQFF
CDR3 DNA: TGTGCCAGCAGCCATGGGGGGCGGGGCTACAATGAGCAGTTCTTC
J gene: TRBJ2-1
clone size: NA
V gene: TRBV13
D gene: NA

CDR3 protein: CSVVSGNSNQPQHF
CDR3 DNA: TGCAGCGTTGTATCGGGGAATAGCAATCAGCCCCAGCATTTT
J gene: TRBJ1-5
clone size: NA
V gene: TRBV29-1
D gene: NA

CDR3 protein: CASSLSNEQFF
CDR3 DNA: TGTGCCAGCAGTTTGAGCAATGAGCAGTTCTTC
J gene: TRBJ2-1
clone size: NA
V gene: TRBV12-3/TRBV12-4
D gene: NA

CDR3 protein: CAWSKTGYEQFF
CDR3 DNA: TGTGCCTGGAGCAAGACAGGGTATGAGCAGTTCTTC
J gene: TRBJ2-1
clone size: NA
V gene: TRBV30
D gene: TRBD1

CDR3 protein: CASSLHWRGNQETQYF
CDR3 DNA: TGTGCCAGCAGCTTGCATTGGCGGGGGAACCAAGAGACCCAGTACTTC
J gene: TRBJ2-5
clone size: NA
V gene: TRBV7-2
D gene: TRBD2

CDR3 protein: CASRRLAGGIVGELFF
CDR3 DNA: TGTGCCAGCCGCCGACTAGCGGGAGGTATTGTCGGGGAGCTGTTTTTT
J gene: TRBJ2-2
clone size: NA
V gene: TRBV2
D gene: TRBD2

CDR3 protein: CASSLAGATNEKLFF
CDR3 DNA: TGTGCCAGCAGTTTGGCAGGGGCTACTAATGAAAAACTGTTTTTT
J gene: TRBJ1-4
clone size: few
V gene: TRBV28
D gene: NA

CDR3 protein: CASSEITTGTEAFF
CDR3 DNA: TGTGCCAGCAGTGAAATTACGACGGGGACAGAAGCTTTCTTT
J gene: TRBJ1-1
clone size: NA
V gene: TRBV6-4
D gene: NA

CDR3 protein: CASSLNDRTTAAFF
CDR3 DNA: TGTGCCAGCAGCCTAAACGACAGAACCACTGCAGCTTTCTTT
J gene: TRBJ1-1
clone size: NA
V gene: TRBV7-9
D gene: NA

CDR3 protein: CASSGGGGYTF
CDR3 DNA: TGTGCCAGCAGCGGGGGGGGTGGCTACACCTTC
J gene: TRBJ1-2
clone size: NA
V gene: TRBV5-4
D gene: NA

CDR3 protein: CASSLPGDRAYSGNTIYF
CDR3 DNA: TGTGCCAGCTCACTACCGGGTGACAGAGCCTACTCTGGAAACACCATATATTTT
J gene: TRBJ1-3
clone size: NA
V gene: TRBV18
D gene: NA

CDR3 protein: CASSRPGQINTEAFF
CDR3 DNA: TGTGCCAGCAGCCGACCGGGACAGATCAACACTGAAGCTTTCTTT
J gene: TRBJ1-1
clone size: NA
V gene: TRBV3-1/TRBV3-2
D gene: TRBD1

CDR3 protein: CASGLVLLGGQGSYEQYF
CDR3 DNA: TGTGCTAGTGGTTTGGTACTTCTGGGGGGTCAAGGGTCCTACGAGCAGTACTTC
J gene: TRBJ2-7
clone size: NA
V gene: TRBV12-5
D gene: NA

CDR3 protein: CASSRDGVSGNTIYF
CDR3 DNA: TGTGCCAGTAGCAGGGACGGCGTCTCTGGAAACACCATATATTTT
J gene: TRBJ1-3
clone size: NA
V gene: TRBV19
D gene: NA

CDR3 protein: CASTFSMFEETQYF
CDR3 DNA: TGTGCCAGCACCTTCTCGATGTTTGAAGAGACCCAGTACTTC
J gene: TRBJ2-5
clone size: NA
V gene: TRBV11-2
D gene: NA

CDR3 protein: CASSPSDGVGQPQHF
CDR3 DNA: TGTGCCAGCAGCCCGAGCGATGGGGTAGGTCAGCCCCAGCATTTT
J gene: TRBJ1-5
clone size: NA
V gene: TRBV21-1
D gene: NA

CDR3 protein: CASSPRKGGWNTEAFF
CDR3 DNA: TGTGCCAGCTCACCCCGGAAGGGGGGATGGAACACTGAAGCTTTCTTT
J gene: TRBJ1-1
clone size: NA
V gene: TRBV18
D gene: NA

CDR3 protein: CASSPPRGGEAFF
CDR3 DNA: TGTGCCAGCAGTCCTCCCCGGGGAGGTGAAGCTTTCTTT
J gene: TRBJ1-1
clone size: NA
V gene: TRBV6-5
D gene: NA

CDR3 protein: CASRGLASYNEQFF
CDR3 DNA: TGTGCCAGCAGGGGACTAGCGAGCTACAATGAGCAGTTCTTC
J gene: TRBJ2-1
clone size: once
V gene: TRBV6-5
D gene: TRBD2

CDR3 protein: CASTPPGRGNTGELFF
CDR3 DNA: TGTGCCAGCACCCCCCCCGGCAGGGGAAACACCGGGGAGCTGTTTTTT
J gene: TRBJ2-2
clone size: once
V gene: TRBV9
D gene: NA

CDR3 protein: CASSLIPSVSSYNEQFF
CDR3 DNA: TGTGCCAGCAGCTTAATTCCTAGCGTGAGCTCCTACAATGAGCAGTTCTTC
J gene: TRBJ2-1
clone size: NA
V gene: TRBV7-2
D gene: NA

CDR3 protein: CASSPWGTSGYNEQFF
CDR3 DNA: TGCGCCAGCAGCCCCTGGGGGACTAGCGGTTACAATGAGCAGTTCTTC
J gene: TRBJ2-1
clone size: NA
V gene: TRBV5-1
D gene: TRBD2

CDR3 protein: CASSLEGSGYSTDTQYF
CDR3 DNA: TGCGCCAGCAGCTTGGAGGGTAGCGGTTATAGCACAGATACGCAGTATTTT
J gene: TRBJ2-3
clone size: NA
V gene: TRBV5-1
D gene: NA